Given below is one TCR beta chain in context. The entry originates in a study of shared clonotypes between healthy human individuals. Study summary: Plates per donor: three CD4 naive, three CD4 memory, two CD8 naive, one CD8 memory.

Profiling relied on immunoSEQ multiplex PCR, and the TCRdb table lists in-frame clones only, not all of them. Among a few million clones, 90% to 97% were seen once, and the ten largest hold around 0.13%. The CDR3 length is 15 residues. J gave up 7 bases and V 3 bases, and 5 bases lay outside the gene matches. Germline loops: CDR1 MGHDK, CDR2 SYGVNS. The V and J genes are TRBV25-1 and TRBJ2-2; 10 nucleotides line up with TRBD2. This receptor was taken from a man between 18 and 35 years old in good health. Material for sequencing was naive CD4+ T cells sorted from blood. Subset defined: CD45RA+ positively selected. The CDR3 is CASSDLRTSGGELFF. In DNA form, the CDR3 reads TGTGCCAGCAGTGACCTCAGGACTAGCGGCGGGGAGCTGTTTTTT.